What follows are 27 T cell receptor beta chains derived from one specimen sequenced in a study of identifying expanded T cells in peripheral blood. Sequenced by immunoSEQ multiplex PCR; TCRdb stores in-frame clones only, minus some. Of around 99,000 clones in the sample, 88% are singletons; the top ten hold roughly 7.6%. Input material: blood. The receptors here all came from a person between 18 and 69 years old in good health.

V gene TRBV5-1 combines with J gene TRBJ1-2; D perhaps matches TRBD1 (5 bases). Germline V gene lookup returns CDR1 SGHRS and CDR2 YFSETQ. The CDR3 runs to 14 residues. V was clipped by 4 bases and J by 0 bases, with 10 bases between them. The CDR3 protein is CASSVGTANYGYTF. As DNA, the CDR3 is TGCGCCAGCAGCGTCGGGACGGCTAACTATGGCTACACCTTC.

The chain combines TRBV6-1 with TRBJ2-7, with 8 bases matching TRBD1. The CDR3 covers 14 residues. CDR1 is MNHNS and CDR2 is SASEGT in the germline V gene. V shed 6 bases and J 2 bases; nucleotides not matched to a gene: 6. The CDR3 loop is CASRQDREPYEQYF. Here the CDR3 DNA reads TGTGCCAGCAGACAGGACAGGGAACCCTACGAGCAGTACTTC.

This sequence joins TRBV18 and TRBJ1-3; TRBD1 matches at 9 bases. The CDR3 spans 15 residues. The V gene end was trimmed by 3 bases and the J gene end by 4 bases; junction bases not matched to a gene: 4. The germline CDR1 and CDR2 sequences are KGHSH and LQKENI. The DNA of the CDR3 is TGTGCCAGCTCACCTGGGACAGGGCCAGGAAACACCATATATTTT. Its translation: CASSPGTGPGNTIYF.

The chain joins TRBV2 to TRBJ2-2; D is perhaps TRBD2 (6 bases). This CDR3 spans 13 amino acids. Trimming pared 7 bases from V and 6 bases from J, leaving 12 bases between. CDR1 is SNHLY and CDR2 is FYNNEI in the germline V gene. CDR3 amino acids: CASTRRVAGELFF. CDR3 bases: TGTGCCAGCACGAGGAGGGTCGCCGGGGAGCTGTTTTTT.

This sequence joins TRBV5-4 and TRBJ2-1, with 9 bases aligning to TRBD2. The length of the CDR3 is 17 residues. CDR1 and CDR2 (germline): SGHNT, YYREEE (reference sequence). Trimming at V came to 4 bases and at J to 5 bases, leaving 13 bases not matched to a gene. CDR3 sequence: CASSLELSGRSDNEQFF. The CDR3 nucleotides are TGTGCCAGCAGCCTCGAACTAAGCGGGAGGTCGGACAATGAGCAGTTCTTC. Full variable domain (remainder filled in from reference TRBV5-4 and TRBJ2-1): ETGVTQSPTHLIKTRGQQVTLRCSSQSGHNTVSWYQQALGQGPQFIFQYYREEENGRGNFPPRFSGLQFPNYSSELNVNALELDDSALYLCASSLELSGRSDNEQFFGPGTRLTVL.

The chain employs TRBV6-5 and TRBJ2-7; 8 positions match TRBD1. The V gene end was trimmed by 2 bases and the J gene end by 4 bases; junction bases not matched to a gene: 10. The germline V gene encodes CDR1 MNHEY and CDR2 SVGAGI. This CDR3 spans 16 amino acids. The CDR3 loop is CASSYRTGTGGYEQYF. CDR3 in DNA: TGTGCCAGCAGTTACCGTACTGGCACAGGGGGTTACGAGCAGTACTTC.

This clone was detected once. The chain uses TRBV29-1 and TRBJ2-3; 10 bases align to TRBD2. V lost 6 bases, J lost 2 bases, and 5 bases stayed unmatched. CDR3 length: 14 residues. CDR1 is SQVTM and CDR2 is ANQGSEA in the germline V gene. CDR3 amino acids: CSVALAGLTDTQYF. CDR3 DNA: TGCAGCGTCGCACTAGCGGGACTCACAGATACGCAGTATTTT.

In this sample, this clone turned up a few times. The V and J genes are TRBV2 and TRBJ1-2, with D hard to call. Between the trimmed V and J ends, which lost 4 bases and 6 bases, there was a span of 6 bases. Germline V gene lookup returns CDR1 SNHLY and CDR2 FYNNEI. This CDR3 is 11 amino acids long. The CDR3 here is CASSAGDGYTF. The DNA of the CDR3 is TGTGCCAGCAGTGCTGGGGATGGCTACACCTTC.

The chain has TRBV4-1 and TRBJ2-3; D is undetermined. Per the germline V gene, CDR1 is MGHRA and CDR2 is YSYEKL. The length of the CDR3 is 15 residues. The V end lost 0 bases, the J end lost 6 bases, and 13 bases lay between the germline ends. The CDR3 here is CASSQDRVVLDTQYF. The CDR3 coding sequence is TGCGCCAGCAGCCAAGATAGGGTAGTCCTTGATACGCAGTATTTT.

The chain links TRBV4-2 to TRBJ1-2; D is unresolved. The length of the CDR3 is 12 residues. Germline assignment: CDR1 LGHNA and CDR2 YNFKEQ. With 1 base removed from V and 6 bases from J, the gap between germline ends came to 6 bases. CDR3 DNA sequence: TGTGCCAGCAGCCAAGGTAGGGATGGCTACACCTTC. Its translation is CASSQGRDGYTF.

The V and J genes are TRBV2 and TRBJ1-2; no clear D gene. Germline loops: CDR1 SNHLY, CDR2 FYNNEI. V was trimmed by 8 bases and J by 5 bases, leaving 18 bases between them. This CDR3 comprises 14 residues. CDR3 DNA: TGTGCCAGCGTACGAGAGGGAGTCGGGTATGGCTACACCTTC. Encoded protein: CASVREGVGYGYTF. The whole variable domain, remainder taken from reference TRBV2 and TRBJ1-2, is EPEVTQTPSHQVTQMGQEVILRCVPISNHLYFYWYRQILGQKVEFLVSFYNNEISEKSEIFDDQFSVERPDGSNFTLKIRSTKLEDSAMYFCASVREGVGYGYTFGSGTRLTVV.

The CDR3 loop reads CASSDRVDGYTF. Written as DNA, the CDR3 is TGTGCCAGCAGCGACAGGGTGGATGGCTACACCTTC. The chain is built from TRBV9 and TRBJ1-2; possibly TRBD1 for D (6 bases). The V and J ends lost 3 bases and 6 bases respectively, with 9 bases between them. There are 12 residues in the CDR3. Germline values: CDR1 SGDLS, CDR2 YYNGEE.

This CDR3 reads CASRPDRNYGYTF. The DNA for the CDR3 is TGTGCCAGCAGACCAGACAGAAACTATGGCTACACCTTC. The J gene is TRBJ1-2, the V gene TRBV6-5; D is possibly TRBD1 (5 bases). The V gene's germline CDR1 is MNHEY and CDR2 SVGAGI. Between the trimmed V and J ends, which lost 6 bases and 2 bases, there was a span of 10 bases. There are 13 residues in the CDR3.

This clone was observed a few times. This chain uses TRBV27 with TRBJ2-7; 7 bases are a match to TRBD2. Germline V gene data show CDR1 as MNHEY and CDR2 as SMNVEV (reference sequence). This CDR3 is 13 amino acids long. With 10 bases clipped from V and 2 bases from J, the junction kept 8 bases outside the gene matches. The CDR3 region has the DNA TGTGCCACATGGGAGGGCGGTGCCTACGAGCAGTACTTC. Translated, it gives CATWEGGAYEQYF.

V usage is TRBV13 and J usage is TRBJ2-7, with no clear D. The CDR3 spans 13 residues. V gave up 7 bases and J gave up 4 bases, with 14 bases separating them. Germline CDR1 PRHDT, CDR2 FYEKMQ (reference sequence). CDR3 in DNA: TGTGCCAGCACCCCTTTTAGCTCATACGAGCAGTACTTC. Translated, it gives CASTPFSSYEQYF.

Remarks on this clone: Germline is not matched at one junction end, which may reflect a read error. V is TRBV4-1 and J is TRBJ2-3, with D possibly matching TRBD2 (6 bases). The germline V gene encodes CDR1 MGHRA and CDR2 YSYEKL. The CDR3 consists of 16 residues. The CDR3 protein is CASSKENWRAGDTQYF. CDR3 coding DNA: TGCGCCAGCAGCAAAGAAAACTGGAGGGCCGGAGATACGCAGTATTTT.

This rearrangement joins TRBV7-2 to TRBJ1-6; possible D gene TRBD1, 6 bases. This CDR3 spans 18 amino acids. Germline V gene sequence: CDR1 SGHTA, CDR2 FQGNSA. V was clipped by 1 base and J by 0 bases, with 13 bases between them. For the CDR3, the DNA is TGTGCCAGCAGCTTAGAACAGGGCTTCAGCTCCTATAATTCACCCCTCCACTTT. This sequence encodes CASSLEQGFSSYNSPLHF.

J is TRBJ1-5 and V is TRBV6-5, with D perhaps matching TRBD1 (6 bases). V lost 2 bases and J 9 bases, leaving 14 bases between the germline ends. CDR1 MNHEY and CDR2 SVGAGI come from the germline V gene. The length of the CDR3 is 14 residues. CDR3 DNA sequence: TGTGCCAGCAGTTACGCCCGGACAGTCGGGCCCCAGCATTTT. It yields the protein CASSYARTVGPQHF.

The chain uses TRBV9 and TRBJ2-7, with D perhaps matching TRBD1 (5 bases). With 0 bases removed from V and 6 bases from J, the gap between germline ends came to 16 bases. CDR3 size: 15 residues. CDR1 is SGDLS, CDR2 YYNGEE, per germline. In nucleotides, the CDR3 is TGTGCCAGCAGCGTAGCAGGGTTGTCGGCCGGCGAGCAGTACTTC. It translates to CASSVAGLSAGEQYF.

The genes are TRBV7-3 and TRBJ2-3; the D gene is possibly TRBD2 (6 bases). V gave up 2 bases and J gave up 3 bases, with 15 bases separating them. CDR3 size: 16 residues. CDR1 is SGHTA and CDR2 is FQGTGA in the germline V gene. The CDR3 DNA sequence: TGTGCCAGCAGCTTATATTCCACGGGAGAAACAGATACGCAGTATTTT. It yields the protein CASSLYSTGETDTQYF.

The V gene is TRBV25-1, the J gene TRBJ2-4; 9 nucleotides align to TRBD2. Trimming removed 2 bases from V and 8 bases from J; junction bases left unmatched: 4. CDR1 MGHDK and CDR2 SYGVNS come from the germline V gene. The CDR3 contains 14 residues. The CDR3: CASSEGTSRDIQYF. The CDR3, as DNA: TGTGCCAGCAGTGAAGGGACTAGCCGTGACATTCAGTACTTC. Looking up the rest from reference TRBV25-1 and TRBJ2-4 gives the full variable domain: EADIYQTPRYLVIGTGKKITLECSQTMGHDKMYWYQQDPGMELHLIHYSYGVNSTEKGDLSSESTVSRIRTEHFPLTLESARPSHTSQYLCASSEGTSRDIQYFGAGTRLSVL.

This clone came up once. The rearrangement joins TRBV7-2 to TRBJ2-5; 9 bases map to TRBD1. Germline V CDR1 and CDR2: SGHTA, FQGNSA. After removal of 1 base from V and 2 bases from J, the junction contained 5 bases not matched to a gene. This CDR3 comprises 16 residues. CDR3 sequence reads: CASSLGGQGPQETQYF. The CDR3 DNA follows: TGTGCCAGCAGCTTAGGGGGACAGGGCCCTCAAGAGACCCAGTACTTC.

V is TRBV7-6 and J is TRBJ1-2; TRBD1 agrees at 7 bases. Germline trimming cut 3 bases from V and 7 bases from J; bases unmatched to any gene: 5. Looked up from germline, CDR1 is SGHVS and CDR2 is FNYEAQ. This CDR3 is 13 amino acids long. Here the CDR3 DNA reads TGTGCCAGCAGCTTGGGGACAGAAGGTGGCTACACCTTC. Translating gives CASSLGTEGGYTF.

The chain couples TRBV10-3 to TRBJ2-1; D is undetermined. The CDR3 is made up of 16 amino acids. Germline V gives CDR1 ENHRY, CDR2 SYGVKD. V was cut by 5 bases and J by 0 bases, with 14 bases left in between. The CDR3 nucleotides are TGTGCCATCAGTCCACCGGGCAGTAGCTCCTACAATGAGCAGTTCTTC. Translation: CAISPPGSSSYNEQFF.

This chain uses TRBV28 with TRBJ2-1; D is perhaps TRBD1 or TRBD2 (6 bases each). Trimming removed 3 bases at V and 10 bases at J, with 13 bases between. This CDR3 contains 13 residues. Germline loops: CDR1 MDHEN, CDR2 SYDVKM. For the CDR3, the DNA is TGTGCCAGCAGTTTCCCCGGGGGCGGAGAGCAGTTCTTC. It is translated as CASSFPGGGEQFF.

The V and J genes are TRBV7-8 and TRBJ1-5, with a weak D call TRBD1 (6 bases). The V end was cut by 3 bases, the J end by 9 bases, with 12 bases between. From germline, CDR1 is SGHVS and CDR2 FQNEAQ. The CDR3 loop spans 13 amino acids. CDR3 sequence reads: CASSLAGDGPQHF. The CDR3 bases are TGTGCCAGCAGCTTGGCAGGGGATGGGCCCCAGCATTTT.

The chain employs TRBV5-1 and TRBJ2-2; TRBD2 matches at 8 bases. J gave up 3 bases and V 4 bases, and 8 bases lay outside the gene matches. Germline V gives CDR1 SGHRS, CDR2 YFSETQ. This CDR3 spans 16 amino acids. CDR3 amino acids: CASSPNGGADTGELFF. Written as DNA, the CDR3 is TGCGCCAGCAGCCCCAACGGGGGGGCAGACACCGGGGAGCTGTTTTTT.